This is a list of T cell receptor beta chains from one sample in a study of blood T cell repertoires in COVID-19. Assay used: immunoSEQ multiplex PCR; TCRdb lists only in-frame clones, some missing. The sample holds around 47,000 clones, roughly 91% seen once. The sequencing sample was made of peripheral blood. The receptor set was obtained from a man at least 80 years old with active or convalescent COVID-19. Both conserved end residues are part of each CDR3. D genes are given only for firm matches. Clone size is given for some rows only: seen once, a few or many times, or a class if the clone is expanded.

abundance: .
j_gene: TRBJ2-3
d_gene: .
v_gene: TRBV7-9
CDR3nt: TGTGCCAGCAGCTTAGATATGCAGACAGATACGCAGTATTTT
CDR3aa: CASSLDMQTDTQYF

abundance: few
j_gene: TRBJ2-2
d_gene: .
v_gene: TRBV10-3
CDR3nt: TGTGCCATCAGTGAGGCGGGGACCCGCGGGCCCGGGGAGCTGTTTTTT
CDR3aa: CAISEAGTRGPGELFF

abundance: .
j_gene: TRBJ1-5
d_gene: TRBD1
v_gene: TRBV15
CDR3nt: TGTGCCACCAGCTTTCCAGGGGGCCGGCAGCCCCAGCATTTT
CDR3aa: CATSFPGGRQPQHF

abundance: once
j_gene: TRBJ1-3
d_gene: TRBD1
v_gene: TRBV27
CDR3nt: TGTGCCAGCAGTTTAGACAGGGCCTCTGGAAACACCATATATTTT
CDR3aa: CASSLDRASGNTIYF

abundance: .
j_gene: TRBJ2-3
d_gene: .
v_gene: TRBV9
CDR3nt: TGTGCCAGCAGCGCCGAGGTCGTCACAGATACGCAGTATTTT
CDR3aa: CASSAEVVTDTQYF

abundance: once
j_gene: TRBJ2-5
d_gene: TRBD1
v_gene: TRBV10-3
CDR3nt: TGTGCCATCAGGGGGACAGGGATGGAGACCCAGTACTTC
CDR3aa: CAIRGTGMETQYF

abundance: .
j_gene: TRBJ1-5
d_gene: .
v_gene: TRBV28
CDR3nt: TGTGCCAGCAGTTTAACAATTAGCAATCAGCCCCAGCATTTT
CDR3aa: CASSLTISNQPQHF

abundance: .
j_gene: TRBJ1-2
d_gene: .
v_gene: TRBV12-3/TRBV12-4
CDR3nt: TGTGCCAGCAGTACTGGGCCTCGCCGCGGCTACACCTTC
CDR3aa: CASSTGPRRGYTF

abundance: .
j_gene: TRBJ1-6
d_gene: .
v_gene: TRBV7-2
CDR3nt: TGTGCCAGCAGCGGAGGTCCCAATTCACCCCTCCACTTT
CDR3aa: CASSGGPNSPLHF

abundance: .
j_gene: TRBJ2-7
d_gene: TRBD2
v_gene: TRBV15
CDR3nt: TGTGCCACCAGCTTCTACGGGGGGGAGAGCGACGAGCAGTACTTC
CDR3aa: CATSFYGGESDEQYF

abundance: .
j_gene: TRBJ1-6
d_gene: .
v_gene: TRBV5-1
CDR3nt: TGCGCCAGCAGCTTCCTCGGGGAGATCTATAATTCACCCCTCCACTTT
CDR3aa: CASSFLGEIYNSPLHF

abundance: .
j_gene: TRBJ2-3
d_gene: .
v_gene: TRBV29-1
CDR3nt: TGCAGCGTTGACCCTAGCACAGATACGCAGTATTTT
CDR3aa: CSVDPSTDTQYF

abundance: many
j_gene: TRBJ1-5
d_gene: .
v_gene: TRBV19
CDR3nt: TGTGCCAGTAGTCAGGGGCTTAGTCAGCCCCAGCATTTT
CDR3aa: CASSQGLSQPQHF

abundance: .
j_gene: TRBJ2-3
d_gene: TRBD2
v_gene: TRBV27
CDR3nt: TGTGCCAGCAGTAGGGGACTAGCGGTAAACACAGATACGCAGTATTTT
CDR3aa: CASSRGLAVNTDTQYF

abundance: .
j_gene: TRBJ1-5
d_gene: .
v_gene: TRBV6-5
CDR3nt: TGTGCCAGCAAAAGGGGACTAGGAAATCAGCCCCAGCATTTT
CDR3aa: CASKRGLGNQPQHF

abundance: .
j_gene: TRBJ1-2
d_gene: .
v_gene: TRBV19
CDR3nt: TGTGCCAGTAGTCCCCGTGGGAGGGCGTCAACTATCTATGGCTACACCTTC
CDR3aa: CASSPRGRASTIYGYTF

abundance: .
j_gene: TRBJ1-1
d_gene: .
v_gene: TRBV12-5
CDR3nt: TGTGCTAGTGGTTTGCCCCCGGGACACGGGAACACTGAAGCTTTCTTT
CDR3aa: CASGLPPGHGNTEAFF

abundance: .
j_gene: TRBJ2-2
d_gene: TRBD2
v_gene: TRBV4-3
CDR3nt: TGCGCCAGCAGCCAAGATCTAGTACTAGCGGGAGGGCCGATCGGGGAGCTGTTTTTT
CDR3aa: CASSQDLVLAGGPIGELFF

abundance: .
j_gene: TRBJ2-2
d_gene: TRBD1
v_gene: TRBV6-2/TRBV6-3
CDR3nt: TGTGCCAGCAGTTACGCCGGACAGGGCTTCAGCACCGGGGAGCTGTTTTTT
CDR3aa: CASSYAGQGFSTGELFF

abundance: .
j_gene: TRBJ1-1
d_gene: .
v_gene: TRBV6-4
CDR3nt: TGTGCCAGCAGTCGCTACCAGGGTTTCACCACTGAAGCTTTCTTT
CDR3aa: CASSRYQGFTTEAFF

abundance: .
j_gene: TRBJ2-2
d_gene: TRBD2
v_gene: TRBV11-2
CDR3nt: TGTGCCAGCAGCTTATTGAGCGGGGGGGCCGCCGGGGAGCTGTTTTTT
CDR3aa: CASSLLSGGAAGELFF

abundance: .
j_gene: TRBJ1-3
d_gene: .
v_gene: TRBV6-5
CDR3nt: TGTGCCAGCAGTTACTTGGGGGGAACGAGAAACACCATATATTTT
CDR3aa: CASSYLGGTRNTIYF

abundance: .
j_gene: TRBJ1-6
d_gene: .
v_gene: TRBV6-1
CDR3nt: TGTGCCAGCAGTGAAGCACTCGGGGGATATAATTCACCCCTCCACTTT
CDR3aa: CASSEALGGYNSPLHF

abundance: once
j_gene: TRBJ2-7
d_gene: .
v_gene: TRBV4-1
CDR3nt: TGCGCCAGCAGCCAATTCTCCTCAGGACAAGCTTACGAGCAGTACTTC
CDR3aa: CASSQFSSGQAYEQYF

abundance: .
j_gene: TRBJ1-4
d_gene: .
v_gene: TRBV4-1
CDR3nt: TGCGCCAGCAGCCAAACAGGGAGGGGAGCCAACCATGAAAAACTGTTTTTT
CDR3aa: CASSQTGRGANHEKLFF

abundance: .
j_gene: TRBJ2-2
d_gene: .
v_gene: TRBV11-2
CDR3nt: TGTGCCAGCAGCTTAGATCCAGGCGGGGAGCTGTTTTTT
CDR3aa: CASSLDPGGELFF

abundance: .
j_gene: TRBJ2-2
d_gene: TRBD2
v_gene: TRBV29-1
CDR3nt: TGCAGCGGCGGCGGGAGCCGGGCCGGGGAGCTGTTTTTT
CDR3aa: CSGGGSRAGELFF

abundance: .
j_gene: TRBJ2-5
d_gene: TRBD2
v_gene: TRBV6-5
CDR3nt: TGTGCCAGCAGACCTGGACTAGCGGGGGCGGGGACCCAGTACTTC
CDR3aa: CASRPGLAGAGTQYF

abundance: .
j_gene: TRBJ1-6
d_gene: .
v_gene: TRBV28
CDR3nt: TGTGCCAGCAGTTTATTAGGGGTGGATTCACCCCTCCACTTT
CDR3aa: CASSLLGVDSPLHF

abundance: .
j_gene: TRBJ1-2
d_gene: .
v_gene: TRBV4-3
CDR3nt: TGCGCCAGCAGCCGAGGGACAACCGATGGCTACACCTTC
CDR3aa: CASSRGTTDGYTF

abundance: .
j_gene: TRBJ2-3
d_gene: TRBD2
v_gene: TRBV7-3
CDR3nt: TGTGCCAGCAGCTTATCAGCTAGCGGGGGGGCAGATACGCAGTATTTT
CDR3aa: CASSLSASGGADTQYF